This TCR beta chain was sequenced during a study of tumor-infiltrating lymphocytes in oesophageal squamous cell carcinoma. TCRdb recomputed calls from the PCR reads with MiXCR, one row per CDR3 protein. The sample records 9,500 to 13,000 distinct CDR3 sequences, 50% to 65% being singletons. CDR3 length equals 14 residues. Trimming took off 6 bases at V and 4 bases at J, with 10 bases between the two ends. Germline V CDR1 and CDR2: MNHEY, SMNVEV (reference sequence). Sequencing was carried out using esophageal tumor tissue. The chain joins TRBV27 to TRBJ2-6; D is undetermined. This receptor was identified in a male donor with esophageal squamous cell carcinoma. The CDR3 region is CASSKLSGANVLTF. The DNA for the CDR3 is TGTGCCAGCAGCAAGCTTTCCGGGGCCAACGTCCTGACTTTC.